This T cell receptor (beta chain) was profiled in a study of blood T cell repertoires in COVID-19. Overall study context: Italy, Spain and the United States were the sources of the convalescent and acute COVID-19 samples. T cells, B-cell-depleted T cells, or PBMCs supplied cDNA or gDNA.

Original data processing: How many nucleated cells were present was estimated from reference gene primer amplification. Sequencing was performed with immunoSEQ multiplex PCR; in TCRdb, only in-frame clones are kept and a portion is missing. V and J calls and clone size come straight from that table; D and trimming were deduced from the DNA. The table has 110,000 or so clones, about 85% seen once. This CDR3 is built from 16 residues. With V trimmed by 5 bases and J by 0 bases, 6 bases remained unmatched. Germline V CDR1 and CDR2: PRHDT, FYEKMQ (reference sequence). The sample holds a few counts of this clone.

The chain combines TRBV13 with TRBJ1-3; 8 bases map to TRBD1. Sequenced: peripheral blood. The receptor's source is a man aged 50 to 59 with acute or convalescent COVID-19. CDR3 region: CASSLTDRGSGNTIYF. CDR3 DNA: TGTGCCAGCAGCCTGACCGACAGGGGCTCTGGAAACACCATATATTTT.